The 9 T cell receptor beta chains below were found in one sample sequenced in a study of blood T cell repertoires in COVID-19. Clones were sequenced by immunoSEQ multiplex PCR, and TCRdb holds only the in-frame ones, with some missing. Of 200,000 to 250,000 clones detected, about four fifths appear once; the ten largest clones hold around 8.9%. Sequences were obtained from PBMCs or T cells enriched from blood (not recorded which). The receptors here all came from a woman aged 50 to 65 with acute COVID-19.

V is TRBV4-3 and J is TRBJ1-4; TRBD1 agrees at 9 bases. Trimming removed 3 bases from V and 8 bases from J; junction bases left unmatched: 7. The CDR3 consists of 15 residues. Germline V lookup: CDR1 LGHNA, CDR2 YSLEER. CDR3 amino acids: CASSQATGGNEKLFF. Here the CDR3 DNA reads TGCGCCAGCAGCCAGGCGACAGGGGGGAACGAAAAACTGTTTTTT.

J is TRBJ1-2 and V is TRBV7-2; D is ambiguous. V was cut by 1 base and J by 8 bases, with 14 bases left in between. This CDR3 spans 14 amino acids. Germline V gene data show CDR1 as SGHTA and CDR2 as FQGNSA. This chain's CDR3 is CASSLEARAGGYTF. The DNA of the CDR3 is TGTGCCAGCAGCTTAGAGGCAAGGGCGGGCGGCTACACCTTC.

J is TRBJ2-3 and V is TRBV28; 8 bases agree with TRBD2. From germline, CDR1 is MDHEN and CDR2 SYDVKM. The CDR3 runs to 17 residues. The V and J ends lost 5 bases and 1 base, in that order; junction bases with no gene match: 11. The CDR3 nucleotides read TGTGCCAGCAGTCTCCTCCGGGGGACTAGACGCACAGATACGCAGTATTTT. It encodes CASSLLRGTRRTDTQYF.

The chain links TRBV6-2 or TRBV6-3 to TRBJ2-7, with D perhaps TRBD1 (6 bases). Germline CDR1 reads MNHEY; CDR2 reads SVGEGT. Trimming pared 7 bases from V and 3 bases from J, leaving 16 bases between. This CDR3 contains 14 residues. The CDR3 protein is CASTPTGQRYEQYF. DNA for the CDR3: TGTGCCAGCACCCCTACCGGACAGCGCTACGAGCAGTACTTC.

The CDR3: CASSHYQLAGEQETQYF. CDR3 nucleotide sequence: TGTGCCAGCAGCCACTACCAACTAGCGGGGGAACAAGAGACCCAGTACTTC. The V gene is TRBV7-9, the J gene TRBJ2-5; TRBD2 agrees at 11 bases. This CDR3 spans 17 amino acids. V lost 5 bases, J lost 2 bases, and 10 bases stayed unmatched. The germline gives CDR1 SEHNR, CDR2 FQNEAQ (reference sequence).

The chain joins TRBV11-2 to TRBJ1-2; 9 bases match TRBD1. There are 18 residues in the CDR3. Germline-derived CDR1 and CDR2 are SGHAT and FQNNGV. Losses at the gene ends were 7 bases for V and 7 bases for J; bases not matched to a gene: 22. The CDR3 nucleotides are TGTGCCAGCACCCTTTCTACAGGGGGCTCCTCCGTCAGGGTTGGCTACACCTTC. Amino acid sequence: CASTLSTGGSSVRVGYTF. The full variable domain, rest sourced from reference TRBV11-2 and TRBJ1-2, is EAGVAQSPRYKIIEKRQSVAFWCNPISGHATLYWYQQILGQGPKLLIQFQNNGVVDDSQLPKDRFSAERLKGVDSTLKIQPAKLEDSAVYLCASTLSTGGSSVRVGYTFGSGTRLTVV.

This chain joins TRBV5-5 and TRBJ2-2, with 7 bases identical to TRBD1. The germline V gene encodes CDR1 SGHKS and CDR2 YYEKEE (reference sequence). V shed 2 bases and J 1 base; nucleotides not matched to a gene: 11. This CDR3 has 18 amino acids. CDR3 protein: CASSFKDRTPQNTGELFF. CDR3 nucleotides: TGTGCCAGCAGCTTTAAGGACAGGACCCCTCAGAACACCGGGGAGCTGTTTTTT.

The V call is TRBV2, the J call TRBJ2-7, with D perhaps matching TRBD2 (5 bases). The CDR3 consists of 12 residues. The germline V and J ends were trimmed by 6 bases and 4 bases, with 10 bases remaining between them. Germline loops: CDR1 SNHLY, CDR2 FYNNEI. CDR3 sequence reads: CASRRAVYEQYF. The DNA for the CDR3 is TGTGCCAGCAGGAGGGCCGTTTACGAGCAGTACTTC. Together with reference TRBV2 and TRBJ2-7, the CDR3 gives the full variable domain: EPEVTQTPSHQVTQMGQEVILRCVPISNHLYFYWYRQILGQKVEFLVSFYNNEISEKSEIFDDQFSVERPDGSNFTLKIRSTKLEDSAMYFCASRRAVYEQYFGPGTRLTVT.

The chain is built from TRBV28 and TRBJ2-7, with D hard to call. The CDR3 consists of 14 residues. Per germline, CDR1 MDHEN and CDR2 SYDVKM. V lost 3 bases to trimming and J lost 2 bases, with 11 bases between them. In DNA form, the CDR3 reads TGTGCCAGCAGTTTTCCAACAGAGCCCTACGAGCAGTACTTC. It is translated as CASSFPTEPYEQYF.